The sequence of this T cell receptor beta chain was determined in a study of shared clonotypes between healthy human individuals. Assay: immunoSEQ multiplex PCR; the TCRdb copy retains only in-frame clones and omits some. The sample carries 2.5 million or so clones, more than 90% recorded once. The count of this clone is one. Germline V gene lookup returns CDR1 SGHRS and CDR2 YFSETQ. Deletions cut 4 bases from V and 4 bases from J, with 11 bases between. This CDR3 is 13 amino acids long. This TCR was sampled from a man aged 18 to 30 in good health. Sequences were obtained from naive CD4+ T cells sorted from blood. Subset: CD45RA+ positively selected. V gene TRBV5-1 combines with J gene TRBJ1-2; D is unclear. The chain's CDR3 is CASSPSNTYGYTF. The CDR3 DNA is TGCGCCAGCAGCCCATCGAACACCTATGGCTACACCTTC.